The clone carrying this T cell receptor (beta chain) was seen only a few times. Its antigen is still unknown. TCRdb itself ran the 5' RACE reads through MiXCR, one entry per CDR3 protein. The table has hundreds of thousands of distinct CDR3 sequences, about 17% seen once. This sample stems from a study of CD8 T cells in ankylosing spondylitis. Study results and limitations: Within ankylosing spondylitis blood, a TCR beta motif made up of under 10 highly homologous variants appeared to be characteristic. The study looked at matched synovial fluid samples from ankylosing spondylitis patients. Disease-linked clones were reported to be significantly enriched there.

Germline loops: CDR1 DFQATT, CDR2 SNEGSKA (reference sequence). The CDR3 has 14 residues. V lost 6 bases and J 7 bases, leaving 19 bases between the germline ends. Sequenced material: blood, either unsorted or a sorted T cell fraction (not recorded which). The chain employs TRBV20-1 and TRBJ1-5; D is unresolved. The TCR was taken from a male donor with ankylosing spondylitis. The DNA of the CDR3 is TGCAGTGCGTCACCCGATGGTTACTGGCAGCCCCAGCATTTT. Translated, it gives CSASPDGYWQPQHF.